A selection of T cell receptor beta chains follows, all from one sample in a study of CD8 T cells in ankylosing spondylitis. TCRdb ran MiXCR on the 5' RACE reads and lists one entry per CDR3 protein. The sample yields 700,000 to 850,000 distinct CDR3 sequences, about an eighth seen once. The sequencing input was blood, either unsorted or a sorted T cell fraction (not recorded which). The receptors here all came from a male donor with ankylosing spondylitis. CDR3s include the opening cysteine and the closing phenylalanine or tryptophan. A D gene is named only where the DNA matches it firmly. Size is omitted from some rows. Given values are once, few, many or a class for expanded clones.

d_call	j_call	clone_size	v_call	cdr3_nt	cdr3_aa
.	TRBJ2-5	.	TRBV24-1	TGTGCCACCAGTGATCCTCCGACTGAAGAGACCCAGTACTTC	CATSDPPTEETQYF
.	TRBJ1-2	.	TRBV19	TGTGCCAGTAGGGAAGACTCCTTACGTGGCTACACCTTC	CASREDSLRGYTF
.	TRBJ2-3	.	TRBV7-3	TGTGCCAGCAGCCACGGCGTGGACTTCAAAAGCACAGATACGCAGTATTTT	CASSHGVDFKSTDTQYF
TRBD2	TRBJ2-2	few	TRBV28	TGTGCCAGCAAAATAGCGGGAGGCCCCCAAGGCACCGGGGAGCTGTTTTTT	CASKIAGGPQGTGELFF
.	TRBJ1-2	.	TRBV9	TGTGCCAGCAGCGTAGGTACTAACTATGGCTACACCTTC	CASSVGTNYGYTF
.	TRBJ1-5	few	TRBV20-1	TGCAGTGCTAGACAGAATTTGGGTAATCAGCCCCAGCATTTT	CSARQNLGNQPQHF
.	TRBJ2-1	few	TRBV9	TGTGCCAGCAGGGGGACTTCGTCGGGGGCCTACAATGAGCAGTTCTTC	CASRGTSSGAYNEQFF
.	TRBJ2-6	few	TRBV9	TGTGCCAGCAGCGTAGCTACAGGGATGTCTGGGGCCAACGTCCTGACTTTC	CASSVATGMSGANVLTF
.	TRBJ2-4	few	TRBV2	TGTGCCAGCAGGGGTACTCTAGCCAAAAACATTCAGTACTTC	CASRGTLAKNIQYF
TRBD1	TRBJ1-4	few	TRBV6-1	TGTGCCAGCACCGCAGGGGGCTTTTTTGAAAAACTGTTTTTT	CASTAGGFFEKLFF
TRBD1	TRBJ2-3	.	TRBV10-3	TGTGCCATCAGGGACCCGGGACAGGGTTTCACAGATACGCAGTATTTT	CAIRDPGQGFTDTQYF
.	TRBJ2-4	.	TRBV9	TGTGCCAGCAGCGTGGCACCCTATGGGGACATTCAGTACTTC	CASSVAPYGDIQYF
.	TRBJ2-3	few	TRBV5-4	TGTGCCAGCAGCTCGTTGACTGTGGATACGCAGTATTTT	CASSSLTVDTQYF
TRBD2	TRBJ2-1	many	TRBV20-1	TGCAGTGCTACGGGACTAGCGGGGCTCTACAATGAGCAGTTCTTC	CSATGLAGLYNEQFF
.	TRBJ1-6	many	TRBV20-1	TGCAGTGCTAACCGGGACATGGATTCACCCCTCCACTTT	CSANRDMDSPLHF
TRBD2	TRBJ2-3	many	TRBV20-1	TGCAGTGCTAGGCTAGCGGGGGGGGAATCCACAGATACGCAGTATTTT	CSARLAGGESTDTQYF
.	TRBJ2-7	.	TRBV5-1	TGCGCCAGCAGCCCTCAAGGGTACGATCTCGAGCAGTACTTC	CASSPQGYDLEQYF
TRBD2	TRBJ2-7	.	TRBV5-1	TGCGCCAGCACCCGGGGGGTGTCGAGACAGATGGCCTACGAGCAGTACTTC	CASTRGVSRQMAYEQYF
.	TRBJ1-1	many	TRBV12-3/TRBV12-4	TGTGCCAGCAGCCGGGGTCTCGATGGGTCTGAAGCTTTCTTT	CASSRGLDGSEAFF
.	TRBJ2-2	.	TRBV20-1	TGCAGTGCTAGAGTGAAGGGGGAGCTGTTTTTT	CSARVKGELFF
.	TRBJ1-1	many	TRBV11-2	TGTGCCAGCAGCTTAGGAGTGTGGGAACGGTCGAACACTGAAGCTTTCTTT	CASSLGVWERSNTEAFF
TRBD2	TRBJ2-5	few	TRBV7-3	TGTGCCAGCAGCTTAGGGTCCCTGGGACTAGCAGAAGAGACCCAGTACTTC	CASSLGSLGLAEETQYF
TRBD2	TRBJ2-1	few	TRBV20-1	TGCAGTGCTAGAGATACTAGCGGGAGAAGGGTGCAGTTCTTC	CSARDTSGRRVQFF
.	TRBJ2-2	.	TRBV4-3	TGCGCCAGCAGCCAAAGGACACTGAACACCGGGGAGCTGTTTTTT	CASSQRTLNTGELFF
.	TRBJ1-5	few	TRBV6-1	TGTGCCAGCAGTACCAGGGATGGCAATCAGCCCCAGCATTTT	CASSTRDGNQPQHF
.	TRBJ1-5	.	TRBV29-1	TGCAGCGTTCTTGAGGGCTTCAATCAGCCCCAGCATTTT	CSVLEGFNQPQHF